This T cell receptor (beta chain) was sequenced during a study of cytomegalovirus exposure and HLA in healthy donors. Points from the study as a whole: It was confirmed in vitro that a few of the CMV-associated chains were specific for CMV antigens. DRB1 showed the most TCR associations and HLA-C the fewest in a later analysis, as rates varied by HLA locus.

Germline V gives CDR1 SQVTM, CDR2 ANQGSEA. Trimming left V 8 bases short and J 4 bases short, with 11 bases between. CDR3 length: 12 residues. Comment on this clone: The antigen remains unidentified.

In the PCR, 60 Vbeta and 13 Jbeta primers were used. Sequenced by immunoSEQ multiplex PCR; TCRdb stores in-frame clones only, minus some. The repertoire has under 250,000 clones, 82% of them found once; the top ten carry 2.7%. Sequenced material: PBMCs. This clonotype originated in a woman in her 40s in good health and CMV-seronegative. The chain is built from TRBV29-1 and TRBJ1-4; a possible D gene is TRBD1 (5 bases). The CDR3 coding sequence is TGCAGCTTCGGGGGGGGTAATGAAAAACTGTTTTTT. It encodes CSFGGGNEKLFF.